The clone carrying this T cell receptor beta chain was seen more than once but under ten times. Its target is unknown. Sequenced by immunoSEQ multiplex PCR; TCRdb stores in-frame clones only, minus some. Of 9,500 to 15,000 clones listed, approximately 27% are singletons. This entry belongs to a study of sequential checkpoint blockade in melanoma. In the study overall: After nivolumab or ipilimumab alone, some 22 patients had week-13 rebiopsies. Whole-study results and caveats: Mutational load did not correlate with tumor T-cell fraction or clonality.

The CDR3 extends over 12 amino acids. Germline loops: CDR1 MNHGY, CDR2 SAAAGT. With 6 bases removed from V and 4 bases from J, the gap between germline ends came to 8 bases. As for treatment: randomized to nivolumab then ipilimumab (arm A) or the reverse (arm B). The sequence came from a human donor with melanoma. This material consisted of tumor tissue (inferred from file names), taken from a patient given nivolumab and ipilimumab in sequence. The chain has TRBV6-8 and TRBJ2-3; D perhaps matches TRBD1 (5 bases). The CDR3 reads CASSSGPDTQYF. The CDR3, as DNA: TGTGCCAGCAGCTCAGGGCCAGATACGCAGTATTTT.